This T cell receptor (beta chain) is from a study of T cell responses to AZD1222 COVID-19 vaccine. For the study at large: Pooled together were second doses at about 4 or about 12 weeks.

Clones were sequenced by immunoSEQ multiplex PCR, and TCRdb holds only the in-frame ones, with some missing. The data show 180,000 or so clones, with 94% seen just once and about 0.6% held by the top ten. A word on this clone: Its antigen remains unidentified.

General study points: Spike-wide vaccine-associated CD4 TCRs dominated at 160-218 and 743-854. Repertoires were sampled only after the peak T cell response.

Germline CDR1 and CDR2: MDHEN and SYDVKM. Losses at the gene ends were 10 bases for V and 4 bases for J; bases not matched to a gene: 19. The length of the CDR3 is 18 residues. The receptor comes from an adult in good health. The specimen comprised peripheral blood, sampled on day 0 of AZD1222 vaccination. J is TRBJ2-2 and V is TRBV28; 9 bases align to TRBD1. CDR3 in amino acids: CATWGAQGAKRGTGELFF. In DNA, the CDR3 is TGTGCCACCTGGGGTGCACAGGGGGCGAAGCGAGGCACCGGGGAGCTGTTTTTT.